The rows below give T cell receptor beta chains drawn from one sample of a study of control samples from healthy donors and cancer patients. Clones were sequenced by immunoSEQ multiplex PCR, and TCRdb holds only the in-frame ones, with some missing. This sample has about 410,000 clones, with 75% to 95% found just once. The sequencing sample was made of PBMCs. Every receptor here comes from a middle-aged man with head and neck cancer. CDR3s include the opening cysteine and the closing phenylalanine or tryptophan. Fields, in order: CDR3 length, D gene, J gene, V gene, clone size, CDR3 protein, CDR3 DNA. A D gene is named only where the DNA matches it firmly. Rows may omit the clone size; those that give it use once, few, many or a size class.

>16|TRBD2|TRBJ2-3|TRBV5-1|NA
CASRLGLAGYTDTQYF
TGCGCCAGCAGACTCGGACTAGCGGGATACACAGATACGCAGTATTTT
>13|NA|TRBJ1-1|TRBV7-3|NA
CASSLTRVGEAFF
TGTGCCAGCAGCTTAACCAGGGTGGGTGAAGCTTTCTTT
>15|TRBD2|TRBJ2-1|TRBV28|NA
CASSLLAGGNNEQFF
TGTGCCAGCAGTTTACTAGCGGGGGGGAACAATGAGCAGTTCTTC
>11|NA|TRBJ2-5|TRBV2|once
CASSDQETQYF
TGTGCCAGCAGTGACCAAGAGACCCAGTACTTC
>14|NA|TRBJ2-5|TRBV3-1/TRBV3-2|NA
CASSRGRQQETQYF
TGTGCCAGCAGCCGAGGGCGGCAGCAAGAGACCCAGTACTTC
>16|TRBD1|TRBJ2-7|TRBV28|NA
CASSLGDRVTWDEQYF
TGTGCCAGCAGTTTAGGGGACAGAGTCACATGGGACGAGCAGTACTTC
>15|NA|TRBJ1-1|TRBV3-1/TRBV3-2|NA
CASSQEGRVHTEAFF
TGTGCCAGCAGCCAAGAAGGGAGGGTTCACACTGAAGCTTTCTTT
>15|NA|TRBJ2-3|TRBV6-2/TRBV6-3|NA
CASSSLAPGTDTQYF
TGTGCCAGCAGTTCCTTGGCGCCGGGCACAGATACGCAGTATTTT
>15|TRBD2|TRBJ2-7|TRBV7-3|NA
CASSLAGASTYEQYF
TGTGCCAGCAGTTTAGCGGGGGCCTCGACCTACGAGCAGTACTTC
>14|TRBD1|TRBJ2-1|TRBV27|NA
CASSLGTGVIEQFF
TGTGCCAGCTCCCTAGGGACAGGGGTAATTGAGCAGTTCTTC
>14|NA|TRBJ2-1|TRBV7-3|once
CASSFRPGSNEQFF
TGTGCCAGCAGCTTCCGACCCGGAAGCAATGAGCAGTTCTTC
>13|TRBD1|TRBJ2-3|TRBV19|NA
CASRLTGGLTQYF
TGTGCCAGTAGGTTAACAGGGGGGTTGACGCAGTATTTT
>14|TRBD2|TRBJ2-7|TRBV7-8|NA
CASSSGLATNEQYF
TGTGCCAGCAGCTCGGGACTAGCTACGAACGAGCAGTACTTC
>15|NA|TRBJ1-2|TRBV2|NA
CASSDRRVPYYGYTF
TGTGCCAGCAGTGATCGTAGGGTTCCCTACTATGGCTACACCTTC
>15|TRBD2|TRBJ2-1|TRBV7-2|NA
CASSRAIAGVNEQFF
TGTGCCAGCAGTCGCGCGATAGCGGGAGTAAATGAGCAGTTCTTC
>13|NA|TRBJ1-2|TRBV18|NA
CASSPGGVYGYTF
TGTGCCAGCTCACCCGGGGGAGTATATGGCTACACCTTC
>19|NA|TRBJ2-1|TRBV11-3|NA
CASSLEARALTCSYNEQFF
TGTGCCAGCAGCTTAGAGGCGCGGGCTCTCACTTGCTCCTACAATGAGCAGTTCTTC
>14|NA|TRBJ2-2|TRBV9|NA
CASSVGQNTGELFF
TGTGCCAGCAGCGTAGGACAGAACACCGGGGAGCTGTTTTTT
>13|NA|TRBJ2-7|TRBV11-2|few
CASRPTSSHEQYF
TGTGCCAGCAGACCAACTAGTTCCCACGAGCAGTACTTC
>14|TRBD1|TRBJ1-5|TRBV19|NA
CASTGQGKGQPQHF
TGTGCCAGTACCGGACAGGGGAAGGGTCAGCCCCAGCATTTT
>12|NA|TRBJ2-5|TRBV5-1|once
CASSSVGETQYF
TGCGCCAGCAGCTCCGTCGGGGAGACCCAGTACTTC
>15|NA|TRBJ1-1|TRBV6-5|NA
CASSYSGQTNTEAFF
TGTGCCAGCAGTTACTCCGGGCAGACAAACACTGAAGCTTTCTTT
>15|NA|TRBJ2-7|TRBV11-2|NA
CASSPRYGASYEQYF
TGTGCCAGCAGCCCCCGGTATGGCGCCTCCTACGAGCAGTACTTC
>15|NA|TRBJ2-7|TRBV6-5|NA
CASSYGDPTNSEQYF
TGTGCCAGCAGTTACGGGGACCCAACCAACTCCGAGCAGTACTTC
>14|TRBD1|TRBJ2-7|TRBV30|NA
CAWSEGTGGYEQYF
TGTGCCTGGAGCGAGGGGACAGGAGGCTACGAGCAGTACTTC
>15|TRBD2|TRBJ2-1|TRBV7-2|NA
CASSLGLGLADEQFF
TGTGCCAGCAGCTTAGGGTTGGGACTAGCGGATGAGCAGTTCTTC
>17|NA|TRBJ1-2|TRBV28|NA
CASSPPRSRDGAIGYTF
TGTGCCAGCAGTCCCCCCCGGAGTAGGGATGGGGCTATCGGCTACACCTTC
>13|NA|TRBJ1-2|TRBV19|NA
CASSIQGLDGYTF
TGTGCCAGTAGTATACAGGGGTTGGATGGCTACACCTTC
>16|NA|TRBJ2-2|TRBV2|NA
CASSETPNLRAGELFF
TGTGCCAGCAGTGAAACGCCGAATCTAAGGGCCGGGGAGCTGTTTTTT
>16|NA|TRBJ1-1|TRBV3-1/TRBV3-2|NA
CASSQDDTRGFTEAFF
TGTGCCAGCAGCCAAGACGACACCAGGGGTTTCACTGAAGCTTTCTTT
>13|NA|TRBJ1-1|TRBV9|NA
CASSVGTYTEAFF
TGTGCCAGCAGCGTAGGAACGTACACTGAAGCTTTCTTT
>19|TRBD1|TRBJ2-5|TRBV7-9|NA
CASSLARGQGALRQETQYF
TGTGCCAGCAGCTTAGCGCGCGGACAGGGGGCGCTGAGGCAAGAGACCCAGTACTTC
>15|TRBD2|TRBJ2-1|TRBV5-8|NA
CASSSGTISYNEQFF
TGTGCCAGCAGCAGTGGGACTATCTCCTACAATGAGCAGTTCTTC
>13|NA|TRBJ1-5|TRBV28|NA
CASSLGWNQPQHF
TGTGCCAGCAGTTTGGGGTGGAATCAGCCCCAGCATTTT
>12|NA|TRBJ1-1|TRBV24-1|NA
CATSDFWGKAFF
TGTGCCACCAGTGATTTTTGGGGAAAAGCTTTCTTT
>16|NA|TRBJ2-1|TRBV7-8|NA
CASTVLRSAGHNEQFF
TGTGCCAGCACCGTACTTCGGAGCGCGGGACACAATGAGCAGTTCTTC
>14|NA|TRBJ2-3|TRBV5-6|NA
CASSSLYFTDTQYF
TGTGCCAGCAGCTCCTTATACTTCACAGATACGCAGTATTTT
>15|NA|TRBJ1-4|TRBV29-1|NA
CSVETNSLTDEKLFF
TGCAGCGTTGAAACGAACTCCCTGACAGATGAAAAACTGTTTTTT
>14|NA|TRBJ1-2|TRBV6-5|NA
CASSYSRAAHGYTF
TGTGCCAGCAGTTACTCGAGGGCCGCCCATGGCTACACCTTC
>14|NA|TRBJ1-1|TRBV27|NA
CASSLTQGNTEAFF
TGTGCCAGCAGCTTGACCCAGGGGAACACTGAAGCTTTCTTT
>13|NA|TRBJ1-1|TRBV6-5|NA
CASSRERNTEAFF
TGTGCCAGCAGCAGGGAGAGGAACACTGAAGCTTTCTTT
>15|NA|TRBJ1-2|TRBV7-9|NA
CASSYGQRIGHGYTF
TGTGCCAGCAGCTATGGACAGCGAATAGGGCATGGCTACACCTTC
>19|NA|TRBJ1-1|TRBV7-9|NA
CASSQWAYSGPNMNTEAFF
TGTGCCAGCAGCCAATGGGCCTATTCAGGGCCGAACATGAACACTGAAGCTTTCTTT
>15|NA|TRBJ2-1|TRBV27|NA
CASSLGGRTGNEQFF
TGTGCCAGCAGTTTGGGAGGACGGACTGGGAATGAGCAGTTCTTC
>15|NA|TRBJ2-6|TRBV19|NA
CASSTGLSGANVLTF
TGTGCCAGTAGTACCGGTCTCTCTGGGGCCAACGTCCTGACTTTC
>15|TRBD1|TRBJ2-1|TRBV6-1|NA
CASSFGGQGYNEQFF
TGTGCCAGCAGTTTTGGGGGACAGGGTTACAATGAGCAGTTCTTC
>13|TRBD1|TRBJ2-7|TRBV20-1|NA
CSASTGGIFEQYF
TGCAGTGCTAGTACAGGGGGCATTTTCGAGCAGTACTTC
>16|NA|TRBJ2-5|TRBV21-1|NA
CASSKWLRRVRETQYF
TGTGCCAGCAGCAAATGGCTCCGCAGGGTGAGGGAGACCCAGTACTTC